Listed here are 32 T cell receptor beta chains from one sample, sequenced in a study of shared clonotypes between healthy human individuals. CD45RO-negative, CCR7-selected cells formed the naive CD8 fraction, which excluded terminally differentiated effector memory CD45RA+ cells. Produced via immunoSEQ multiplex PCR; TCRdb's table is partial and in-frame only. The data show about 2 million clones, with roughly 94% seen just once and more than 0.95% held by the top ten. Sequenced: naive CD8+ T cells sorted from blood. These TCRs come from a man aged 18-30 years in good health.

The chain has TRBV4-3 and TRBJ2-2; 10 positions agree with TRBD2. Trimming cost V 1 base and J 5 bases; bases outside gene matches: 10. This CDR3 comprises 18 residues. In germline, CDR1 is LGHNA, CDR2 YSLEER. Here the CDR3 DNA reads TGCGCCAGCAGCCAAGGGATCGGAGCGGGAGGGCCGACCGGGGAGCTGTTTTTT. Translating it yields CASSQGIGAGGPTGELFF.

The chain uses TRBV13 and TRBJ1-1; 9 bases match TRBD1. Germline V gene lookup returns CDR1 PRHDT and CDR2 FYEKMQ (reference sequence). The V gene end was trimmed by 5 bases and the J gene end by 4 bases; junction bases not matched to a gene: 8. The CDR3 is 15 residues long. This chain's CDR3 is CASSGGTGLVTEAFF. The CDR3 DNA sequence: TGTGCCAGCAGCGGAGGGACAGGGTTGGTCACTGAAGCTTTCTTT.

The chain recombines TRBV6-6 with TRBJ2-1, with 13 positions matching TRBD2. This CDR3 has 15 residues. CDR1 and CDR2 (germline): MNHNY, SVGAGI (reference sequence). V dropped 9 bases and J dropped 7; count of bases not matched to a gene: 9. The CDR3 loop is CASTRLAGGENEQFF. DNA of the CDR3: TGTGCCAGTACAAGACTAGCGGGAGGTGAAAATGAGCAGTTCTTC.

The rearrangement joins TRBV6-4 to TRBJ1-5; no clear D gene. The CDR3 runs 14 residues. The V end lost 8 bases, the J end lost 7 bases, and 18 bases lay between the germline ends. From germline, CDR1 is MRHNA and CDR2 SNTAGT. CDR3 in amino acids: CASCGVRGGQPQHF. As DNA, the CDR3 is TGTGCCAGCTGCGGAGTGAGAGGCGGCCAGCCCCAGCATTTT.

This sequence joins TRBV11-2 and TRBJ2-7; D call uncertain. Germline-derived CDR1 and CDR2 are SGHAT and FQNNGV. The V and J ends lost 1 base and 4 bases respectively, with 5 bases between them. The CDR3 has 12 amino acids. In DNA form, the CDR3 reads TGTGCCAGCAGCTTAGCTGATTACGAGCAGTACTTC. Encoded protein: CASSLADYEQYF.

The genes are TRBV5-6 and TRBJ1-2, with D unclear. The germline V and J ends were trimmed by 0 bases and 7 bases, with 13 bases remaining between them. The CDR3 is 14 residues long. In germline, CDR1 is SGHDT, CDR2 YYEEEE. The CDR3 spells CASSLGDFIGGYTF. In DNA form, the CDR3 reads TGTGCCAGCAGCTTGGGAGACTTCATCGGTGGCTACACCTTC.

Only one count was recorded for this clone. This chain connects TRBV30 to TRBJ2-4; D call uncertain. Germline V gives CDR1 GTSNPN, CDR2 SVGIG (reference sequence). Trimming cost V 5 bases and J 3 bases, with 14 bases left between them. The CDR3 sequence is 14 residues long. For the CDR3, the DNA is TGTGCCTGGTCCCGTGGGGTTGGCAAAAACATTCAGTACTTC. As protein: CAWSRGVGKNIQYF.

The chain carries TRBV18 and TRBJ2-7; the match to TRBD2 covers 8 bases. Losses at the gene ends were 2 bases for V and 2 bases for J; bases not matched to a gene: 8. Germline assignment: CDR1 KGHSH and CDR2 LQKENI. This CDR3 spans 16 amino acids. The chain's CDR3 is CASSPTPGGAAYEQYF. In DNA, the CDR3 is TGTGCCAGCTCACCAACTCCCGGGGGGGCCGCCTACGAGCAGTACTTC.

This clone appeared once. V is TRBV30 and J is TRBJ1-2, with D maybe TRBD1 (5 bases). In germline, CDR1 is GTSNPN, CDR2 SVGIG (reference sequence). This CDR3 comprises 13 residues. The V end lost 5 bases, the J end lost 6 bases, and 16 bases lay between the germline ends. The CDR3 region is CAWASGPGDGYTF. The CDR3 DNA reads as TGTGCCTGGGCCTCGGGGCCTGGAGATGGCTACACCTTC.

This clone was picked up many times. The chain uses TRBV30 and TRBJ2-6; D gene unclear. V was cut by 2 bases and J by 0 bases, with 14 bases left in between. The CDR3 has 17 residues. Germline loops: CDR1 GTSNPN, CDR2 SVGIG (reference sequence). For the CDR3, the DNA is TGTGCCTGGAGTAAAGATAGGACCAGCTCTGGGGCCAACGTCCTGACTTTC. This translates into CAWSKDRTSSGANVLTF.

The V call is TRBV15, the J call TRBJ2-1; D gene unclear. The CDR3 loop spans 17 amino acids. In germline, CDR1 is LNHNV, CDR2 YYDKDF (reference sequence). The ends were cut back, 5 bases at V and 0 bases at J, with 17 bases in the middle. The CDR3 reads CATSRSAATISYNEQFF. The DNA for the CDR3 is TGTGCCACCAGCCGTTCCGCGGCCACTATCTCCTACAATGAGCAGTTCTTC.

The CDR3 region is CASSQNAPGLAFSEQFF. CDR3 nucleotide sequence: TGCGCCAGCAGCCAAAACGCACCGGGACTAGCTTTCAGTGAGCAGTTCTTC. The genes are TRBV4-3 and TRBJ2-1; TRBD2 agrees at 9 bases. This CDR3 is 17 amino acids long. Germline CDR1 and CDR2: LGHNA and YSLEER. The V and J ends lost 2 bases and 9 bases, in that order; junction bases with no gene match: 14.

The chain has TRBV4-1 and TRBJ2-1; possible D gene TRBD2, 6 bases. V lost 0 bases to trimming and J lost 5 bases, with 14 bases between them. Looked up from germline, CDR1 is MGHRA and CDR2 is YSYEKL. This CDR3 region has 16 residues. The CDR3 sequence: CASSQDSGVGNNEQFF. The DNA for the CDR3 is TGCGCCAGCAGCCAAGATTCGGGGGTGGGCAACAATGAGCAGTTCTTC.

This clone has just one count. The same CDR3 arises from other DNA sequences in this sample as well. The chain uses TRBV28 and TRBJ2-1, with D uncertain. V lost 3 bases and J 6 bases, leaving 3 bases between the germline ends. CDR1 is MDHEN, CDR2 SYDVKM, per germline. The CDR3 is made up of 11 amino acids. Written as DNA, the CDR3 is TGTGCCAGCAGTTTCTCCAATGAGCAGTTCTTC. Translating gives CASSFSNEQFF. Based on the CDR3 plus reference TRBV28 and TRBJ2-1, the full variable domain is DVKVTQSSRYLVKRTGEKVFLECVQDMDHENMFWYRQDPGLGLRLIYFSYDVKMKEKGDIPEGYSVSREKKERFSLILESASTNQTSMYLCASSFSNEQFFGPGTRLTVL.

The chain is built from TRBV27 and TRBJ1-5, with D maybe TRBD1 (6 bases). The V end was cut by 4 bases, the J end by 4 bases, with 14 bases between. The CDR3 is 15 residues long. Germline assignment: CDR1 MNHEY and CDR2 SMNVEV (reference sequence). DNA for the CDR3: TGTGCCAGCAGTTCCCAGGGGATTAAAAATCAGCCCCAGCATTTT. Protein: CASSSQGIKNQPQHF.

This clone is a singleton in its sample. This chain joins TRBV7-9 and TRBJ1-2; the D is unclear. From germline, CDR1 is SEHNR and CDR2 FQNEAQ (reference sequence). The CDR3 runs 14 residues. Between the trimmed V and J ends, which lost 4 bases and 1 base, there was a span of 10 bases. Written as DNA, the CDR3 is TGTGCCAGCAGCTGGGCAGAGGTTAACTATGGCTACACCTTC. Its translation is CASSWAEVNYGYTF.

CDR3 region: CAWSDTGVSYEQYF. CDR3 coding DNA: TGTGCCTGGAGTGATACGGGGGTCTCCTACGAGCAGTACTTC. This rearrangement joins TRBV30 to TRBJ2-7, with TRBD2 as a possible D gene (6 bases). The CDR3 is made up of 14 amino acids. Trimming shortened V by 1 base and J by 0 bases, and 10 bases separated the two germline ends. CDR1 and CDR2 (germline): GTSNPN, SVGIG (reference sequence).

The chain has TRBV2 and TRBJ2-5, with 7 bases identical to TRBD1. Trimming cost V 8 bases and J 5 bases; bases outside gene matches: 23. The CDR3 runs 18 residues. Germline V gene data show CDR1 as SNHLY and CDR2 as FYNNEI. CDR3 amino acids: CASQPRDRGSFTKETQYF. CDR3 sequence (DNA): TGTGCCAGCCAACCCCGGGACAGAGGCTCCTTCACAAAGGAGACCCAGTACTTC.

J is TRBJ2-2 and V is TRBV10-2; no clear D. The CDR3 totals 13 residues. The germline CDR1 and CDR2 sequences are WSHSY and SAAADI. The V end was cut by 4 bases, the J end by 0 bases, with 3 bases between. The CDR3 sequence: CASSGANTGELFF. In DNA, the CDR3 is TGCGCCAGCAGTGGGGCGAACACCGGGGAGCTGTTTTTT.

The V call is TRBV2, the J call TRBJ2-3; unclear D gene. In germline, CDR1 is SNHLY, CDR2 FYNNEI. Trimming pared 1 base from V and 0 bases from J, leaving 5 bases between. This CDR3 has 14 amino acids. CDR3 amino acids: CASSEGFSTDTQYF. The DNA for the CDR3 is TGTGCCAGCAGTGAAGGCTTCAGCACAGATACGCAGTATTTT.

The V gene is TRBV19, the J gene TRBJ2-7; D is uncertain. The V gene lost 1 base and the J gene lost 3 bases, with 7 bases spanning the gap. The germline V gene has CDR1 LNHDA and CDR2 SQIVND (reference sequence). The CDR3 consists of 13 residues. The CDR3 is CASSIGVVYEQYF. In DNA form, the CDR3 reads TGTGCCAGTAGTATAGGTGTGGTCTACGAGCAGTACTTC.

V and J are TRBV11-1 and TRBJ2-7; no clear D. Looked up from germline, CDR1 is SGHAT and CDR2 is FQDESV (reference sequence). The CDR3 is 16 residues long. V dropped 3 bases and J dropped 0 bases, with 15 bases sitting between them. CDR3: CASSFSVLTYSYEQYF. The CDR3 DNA reads as TGTGCCAGCAGCTTCTCTGTCCTGACCTACTCCTACGAGCAGTACTTC. The full variable domain, with the rest looked up from reference TRBV11-1 and TRBJ2-7, is EAEVAQSPRYKITEKSQAVAFWCDPISGHATLYWYRQILGQGPELLVQFQDESVVDDSQLPKDRFSAERLKGVDSTLKIQPAELGDSAMYLCASSFSVLTYSYEQYFGPGTRLTVT.

Regarding this clone: Different DNA sequences within this sample yield the same CDR3. The genes are TRBV4-1 and TRBJ2-7; 14 bases are shared with TRBD2. This CDR3 has 16 amino acids. CDR1 is MGHRA, CDR2 YSYEKL, per germline. Losses at the gene ends were 4 bases for V and 3 bases for J; bases not matched to a gene: 5. CDR3 sequence reads: CASSLRLAGGDYEQYF. The CDR3 coding sequence is TGCGCCAGCAGCCTGAGACTAGCGGGGGGGGACTACGAGCAGTACTTC.

The chain links TRBV7-8 to TRBJ1-4; a weak D match, TRBD1 (5 bases). CDR3 size: 13 residues. Germline loops: CDR1 SGHVS, CDR2 FQNEAQ. V gave up 5 bases and J gave up 6 bases, with 10 bases separating them. The DNA of the CDR3 is TGTGCCAGCAGCGGGGCAGGAGATGAAAAACTGTTTTTT. Protein product: CASSGAGDEKLFF.

The chain recombines TRBV4-1 with TRBJ2-7; 9 bases line up with TRBD2. Germline CDR1 reads MGHRA; CDR2 reads YSYEKL. CDR3 length equals 15 residues. V shed 0 bases, J shed 5 bases, and the junction held 5 bases outside the gene matches. CDR3 sequence reads: CASSQDRVAGDEQYF. DNA for the CDR3: TGCGCCAGCAGCCAAGATCGGGTAGCGGGAGACGAGCAGTACTTC.

The genes are TRBV27 and TRBJ2-1; 10 bases line up with TRBD2. The germline gives CDR1 MNHEY, CDR2 SMNVEV (reference sequence). Trimming removed 2 bases from V and 7 bases from J; junction bases left unmatched: 5. The CDR3 is made up of 15 amino acids. As DNA, the CDR3 is TGTGCCAGCAGTTTAATAGCGGGAGGTTTGAATGAGCAGTTCTTC. It translates to CASSLIAGGLNEQFF.

This chain connects TRBV5-6 to TRBJ2-7; 7 bases are shared with TRBD2. The length of the CDR3 is 16 residues. V shed 0 bases and J 6 bases; nucleotides not matched to a gene: 12. The germline CDR1 and CDR2 sequences are SGHDT and YYEEEE. The CDR3 loop reads CASSLGERAGTGEQYF. In DNA form, the CDR3 reads TGTGCCAGCAGCTTGGGGGAGAGAGCGGGAACCGGCGAGCAGTACTTC.

In this sample, this clone turned up a few times. CDR3 sequence: CASPGDRVHEQYF. CDR3 DNA: TGTGCCAGCCCCGGTGACAGGGTGCACGAGCAGTACTTC. The chain is built from TRBV6-1 and TRBJ2-7; TRBD1 aligns across 7 bases. Trimming cost V 8 bases and J 5 bases; bases outside gene matches: 9. The CDR3 spans 13 residues. Germline V gene sequence: CDR1 MNHNS, CDR2 SASEGT.

This chain joins TRBV27 and TRBJ2-1, with no clear D. This CDR3 is 12 amino acids long. The germline gives CDR1 MNHEY, CDR2 SMNVEV (reference sequence). The ends were cut back, 1 base at V and 12 bases at J, with 10 bases in the middle. The CDR3 sequence: CASSLFGQVQFF. Here the CDR3 DNA reads TGTGCCAGCAGTTTATTTGGGCAGGTGCAGTTCTTC.

This clone was observed a handful of times. The chain has TRBV4-3 and TRBJ1-1; no definite D call. CDR1 and CDR2 (germline): LGHNA, YSLEER. There are 14 residues in the CDR3. Deletions cut 0 bases from V and 4 bases from J, with 9 bases between. In nucleotides, the CDR3 is TGCGCCAGCAGCCAAGATCCGTCAGCCACTGAAGCTTTCTTT. Its protein product is CASSQDPSATEAFF.

The V gene is TRBV30, the J gene TRBJ1-2, with D possibly being TRBD1 (5 bases). The CDR3 spans 13 residues. V was pared by 2 bases and J by 6 bases, with 13 bases between. The V gene's germline CDR1 is GTSNPN and CDR2 SVGIG (reference sequence). The CDR3 loop reads CAWSPQGSHGYTF. CDR3 in DNA: TGTGCCTGGAGTCCGCAGGGAAGCCATGGCTACACCTTC. Using reference TRBV30 and TRBJ1-2 for the parts outside the CDR3, the full variable domain is SQTIHQWPATLVQPVGSPLSLECTVEGTSNPNLYWYRQAAGRGLQLLFYSVGIGQISSEVPQNLSASRPQDRQFILSSKKLLLSDSGFYLCAWSPQGSHGYTFGSGTRLTVV.

V is TRBV4-1 and J is TRBJ2-1; D remains unclear. The CDR3 has 13 residues. The ends were cut back, 6 bases at V and 4 bases at J, with 10 bases in the middle. Germline CDR1 MGHRA, CDR2 YSYEKL. CDR3 protein: CASSELGYNEQFF. The CDR3 nucleotides are TGCGCCAGCAGTGAGTTAGGGTACAATGAGCAGTTCTTC.